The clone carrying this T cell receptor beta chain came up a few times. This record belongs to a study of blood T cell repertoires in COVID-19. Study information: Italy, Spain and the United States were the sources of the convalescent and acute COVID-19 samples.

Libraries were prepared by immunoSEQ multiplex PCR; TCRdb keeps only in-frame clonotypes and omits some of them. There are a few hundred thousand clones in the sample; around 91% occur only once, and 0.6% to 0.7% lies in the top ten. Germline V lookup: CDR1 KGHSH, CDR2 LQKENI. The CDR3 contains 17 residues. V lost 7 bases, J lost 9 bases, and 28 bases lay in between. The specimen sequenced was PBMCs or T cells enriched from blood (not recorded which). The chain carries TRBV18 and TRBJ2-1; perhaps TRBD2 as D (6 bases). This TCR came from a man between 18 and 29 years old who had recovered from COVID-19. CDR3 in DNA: TGTGCCAGCTTCAATCAGGGTACCGGCGTACCCGGGGGTGAGCAGTTCTTC. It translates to CASFNQGTGVPGGEQFF.